This T cell receptor beta chain was retrieved from a study of T cells in Graves' hyperthyroidism and ophthalmopathy. Patients affected by ophthalmopathy presented a Clinical Activity Score of at least 3, a NOSPECS grade of at least 4, and disease duration below 3 months. Any patient presenting with uncontrolled infection, other autoimmune disease, pregnancy or lactation was left out. In making diagnoses, clinical symptoms, serum thyroxine and TRAb, thyroid ultrasound and orbital computed tomography were all used. This clonotype was counted many times. RNA transcripts were the template for amplifying TCR beta CDR3 regions. Initially, a first-round RT-PCR of the TCR CDR3 employed the HTBI primer set. TCRdb redid the calling of the multiplex PCR reads with MiXCR, one entry per CDR3 protein. The data show hundreds of thousands of distinct CDR3 sequences, with roughly 17% seen just once and around 26% held by the top ten.

The germline CDR1 and CDR2 sequences are LNHNV and YYDKDF (reference sequence). V gave up 0 bases and J gave up 7 bases; unmatched junction bases: 12. The CDR3 length is 17 residues. The chain joins TRBV15 to TRBJ2-1, with 7 bases lining up with TRBD1. Sequencing was done on a sample of blood. This sequence was found in a woman between 18 and 29 years old with Graves' ophthalmopathy. The chain's CDR3 is CATSRDLLAGGTNEQFF. Written as DNA, the CDR3 is TGTGCCACCAGCAGAGATCTGTTGGCAGGGGGAACGAATGAGCAGTTCTTC.